Shown below are 29 T cell receptor beta chains from a single sample sequenced in a study of breast tumors, draining lymph nodes, adjacent tissues. TCRdb reprocessed the multiplex PCR reads with MiXCR, giving one entry per CDR3 protein. The repertoire holds about 35,000 distinct CDR3 sequences, 36% seen once, with 9.5% to 13% in the top ten. The sample was breast tumor tissue. These receptors were taken from a female donor with breast cancer. Some clones in this sample may be carry-over from other donors' samples.

The table lists this clonotype with a count of one. V usage is TRBV5-6 and J usage is TRBJ2-7, with TRBD2 identical over 15 bases. Looked up from germline, CDR1 is SGHDT and CDR2 is YYEEEE. The J segment lost 0 bases and the V segment lost 4 bases, leaving 8 bases of the junction unmatched. The CDR3 is made up of 18 amino acids. CDR3 in amino acids: CASSLGLAGGPISYEQYF. CDR3 bases: TGTGCCAGCAGCCTAGGACTAGCGGGAGGGCCGATCTCCTACGAGCAGTACTTC.

This clonotype counts as medium-sized (0.01 to 0.1%). The CDR3 is CASSLANTRLYEQYF. Here the CDR3 DNA reads TGTGCCAGCAGCTTAGCGAATACCAGACTTTACGAGCAGTACTTC. The chain carries TRBV11-2 and TRBJ2-7; D remains ambiguous. The CDR3 extends over 15 amino acids. The germline gives CDR1 SGHAT, CDR2 FQNNGV. The germline V and J ends were trimmed by 1 base and 4 bases, with 14 bases remaining between them. Full variable domain (outside the CDR3, taken from reference TRBV11-2 and TRBJ2-7): EAGVAQSPRYKIIEKRQSVAFWCNPISGHATLYWYQQILGQGPKLLIQFQNNGVVDDSQLPKDRFSAERLKGVDSTLKIQPAKLEDSAVYLCASSLANTRLYEQYFGPGTRLTVT.

The CDR3 loop is CASSSRPLALSYNEQFF. The CDR3 region has the DNA TGTGCCAGCAGTTCCCGACCTCTAGCGCTATCCTACAATGAGCAGTTCTTC. This chain links TRBV27 with TRBJ2-1; the D gene is possibly TRBD2 (6 bases). The CDR3 loop spans 17 amino acids. The V end was cut by 4 bases, the J end by 1 base, with 17 bases between. Germline V gene data show CDR1 as MNHEY and CDR2 as SMNVEV (reference sequence).

In its sample, this clonotype was seen many times. This rearrangement joins TRBV7-9 to TRBJ2-1; TRBD2 matches at 8 bases. The junction had 7 bases not matched to a gene; V was cut back by 5 bases and J by 4 bases. CDR3 size: 15 residues. CDR1 is SEHNR and CDR2 is FQNEAQ in the germline V gene (reference sequence). The CDR3 DNA sequence: TGTGCCAGCAGCCTTCTAGCGGGCTATTACAATGAGCAGTTCTTC. Residues: CASSLLAGYYNEQFF.

This clonotype was observed many times. The chain combines TRBV11-3 with TRBJ2-3; D is ambiguous. V was cut by 2 bases and J by 2 bases, with 11 bases left in between. Germline V gene sequence: CDR1 SGHNT, CDR2 YENEEA. This CDR3 has 15 residues. The CDR3: CASSLRARTTDTQYF. The CDR3 DNA sequence: TGTGCCAGCAGCTTAAGGGCCCGAACCACAGATACGCAGTATTTT.

The V call is TRBV7-6, the J call TRBJ1-6, with D possibly matching TRBD1 (5 bases). Trimming took 5 bases from V and 5 from J, leaving 13 bases between them. Germline CDR1 SGHVS, CDR2 FNYEAQ. The CDR3 totals 15 residues. The CDR3 is CASSRDRDDNSPLHF. The CDR3 DNA is TGTGCCAGCAGCAGAGACCGGGACGATAATTCACCCCTCCACTTT.

This clonotype was seen at least ten times. The chain links TRBV7-8 to TRBJ2-1; perhaps TRBD2 as D (5 bases). Germline loops: CDR1 SGHVS, CDR2 FQNEAQ. The length of the CDR3 is 21 residues. V was pared by 1 base and J by 1 base, with 26 bases between. The CDR3 here is CASSLDRGTLRAKRSYNEQFF. The CDR3 DNA follows: TGTGCCAGCAGCTTAGATCGGGGAACGCTTCGAGCAAAACGATCCTACAATGAGCAGTTCTTC.

This clonotype has a count of ten or more. CDR3 amino acids: CSARELTNTNSPLHF. CDR3 coding DNA: TGCAGTGCTAGAGAACTGACCAATACAAACTCACCCCTCCACTTT. This sequence joins TRBV20-1 and TRBJ1-6; D is uncertain. The V end lost 0 bases, the J end lost 10 bases, and 16 bases lay between the germline ends. The CDR3 spans 15 residues. CDR1 and CDR2 (germline): DFQATT, SNEGSKA (reference sequence).

This chain connects TRBV7-2 to TRBJ2-3; TRBD2 aligns across 8 bases. The germline V gene has CDR1 SGHTA and CDR2 FQGNSA. Unmatched junction bases numbered 14, after V lost 1 base and J lost 11 bases. This CDR3 spans 16 amino acids. CDR3: CASSLGAAGGPGRQYF. CDR3 in DNA: TGTGCCAGCAGCTTAGGGGCTGCGGGAGGCCCGGGGAGGCAGTATTTT.

The chain uses TRBV7-6 and TRBJ2-3; 9 nucleotides match TRBD1. The CDR3 spans 14 residues. V gave up 7 bases and J gave up 4 bases; unmatched junction bases: 6. The germline CDR1 and CDR2 sequences are SGHVS and FNYEAQ. The CDR3 nucleotides are TGTGCCAGCACCCGGGACAGGGCTTCAGATACGCAGTATTTT. It translates to CASTRDRASDTQYF.

This clonotype has a count of ten or more. The genes are TRBV6-1 and TRBJ2-7, with D tentatively TRBD1 (5 bases). The germline V gene encodes CDR1 MNHNS and CDR2 SASEGT. V lost 4 bases, J lost 2 bases, and 9 bases lay in between. The CDR3 sequence is 13 residues long. The CDR3, as DNA: TGTGCCAGCAGTGTCGGACATACCTACGAGCAGTACTTC. Protein: CASSVGHTYEQYF.

The chain uses TRBV19 and TRBJ2-4, with a weak D call TRBD2 (6 bases). The CDR3 totals 15 residues. The V end lost 9 bases, the J end lost 2 bases, and 17 bases lay between the germline ends. Germline V gives CDR1 LNHDA, CDR2 SQIVND (reference sequence). The CDR3 DNA follows: TGTGCCAGCTCCCCGGCCGGGGGTCCCAAAAACATTCAGTACTTC. Translating gives CASSPAGGPKNIQYF. The complete variable domain, with remaining parts taken from reference TRBV19 and TRBJ2-4, reads DGGITQSPKYLFRKEGQNVTLSCEQNLNHDAMYWYRQDPGQGLRLIYYSQIVNDFQKGDIAEGYSVSREKKESFPLTVTSAQKNPTAFYLCASSPAGGPKNIQYFGAGTRLSVL.

This clonotype has ten or more counts. CDR3 in DNA: TGTGCCAGCAGCTTGGAGGCCGGACTAGGGGGCTACGAGCAGTACTTC. It translates to CASSLEAGLGGYEQYF. The rearrangement joins TRBV5-5 to TRBJ2-7; maybe TRBD2 (7 bases). The CDR3 length is 16 residues. The germline V and J ends were trimmed by 0 bases and 3 bases, with 16 bases remaining between them. Germline CDR1 is SGHKS and CDR2 is YYEKEE (reference sequence).

This clonotype has a count of ten or more. The V gene is TRBV24-1, the J gene TRBJ2-1; D possibly matches TRBD1 or TRBD2 (6 bases each). The CDR3 is made up of 13 amino acids. Germline V gene lookup returns CDR1 KGHDR and CDR2 SFDVKD. Trimming cost V 8 bases and J 5 bases, with 12 bases left between them. CDR3 sequence reads: CATTGGGNNEQFF. DNA for the CDR3: TGTGCCACCACCGGGGGCGGGAACAATGAGCAGTTCTTC.

V is TRBV6-2 or TRBV6-3 and J is TRBJ2-2, with D uncertain. Germline V gene data show CDR1 as MNHEY and CDR2 as SVGEGT. V gave up 6 bases and J gave up 6 bases, with 11 bases separating them. The CDR3 is made up of 13 amino acids. The CDR3 DNA sequence: TGTGCCAGCAGGCCCACAAGTTCCGGGGAGCTGTTTTTT. This encodes CASRPTSSGELFF.

In its sample, this clonotype was seen many times. The chain couples TRBV3-1 to TRBJ1-3; the D gene is possibly TRBD1 (6 bases). V was trimmed by 3 bases and J by 3 bases, leaving 6 bases between them. Germline loops: CDR1 LGHDT, CDR2 YNNKEL (reference sequence). The CDR3 has 13 residues. The CDR3 DNA reads as TGTGCCAGCAGCCACAGGGGTGGAAACACCATATATTTT. Translated, it gives CASSHRGGNTIYF.

This clonotype has at least ten counts. The chain has TRBV20-1 and TRBJ2-2, with TRBD2 matching over 14 bases. Germline lookup yields CDR1 DFQATT and CDR2 SNEGSKA (reference sequence). The trim removed 5 bases at V and 6 bases at J, leaving 11 bases unmatched. There are 17 residues in the CDR3. In DNA form, the CDR3 reads TGCAGTGCTCTCACCGGGACTAGCGGGAGTTTCGCCGGGGAGCTGTTTTTT. Protein: CSALTGTSGSFAGELFF.

The V gene is TRBV7-8, the J gene TRBJ2-1; TRBD2 matches at 9 bases. Germline CDR1 reads SGHVS; CDR2 reads FQNEAQ. The junction had 10 bases not matched to a gene; V was cut back by 0 bases and J by 7 bases. The CDR3 consists of 17 residues. CDR3 coding DNA: TGTGCCAGCAGCTTAGCGTCTTCGGCGGGAGGGGGGAATGAGCAGTTCTTC. Its translation: CASSLASSAGGGNEQFF. Combining the CDR3 with reference TRBV7-8 and TRBJ2-1 gives the whole variable domain GAGVSQSPRYKVAKRGQDVALRCDPISGHVSLFWYQQALGQGPEFLTYFQNEAQLDKSGLPSDRFFAERPEGSVSTLKIQRTQQEDSAVYLCASSLASSAGGGNEQFFGPGTRLTVL.

DNA of the CDR3: TGTGCCAGCAGTTACGGAGCTAACTATGGCTACACCTTC. Its protein is CASSYGANYGYTF. The chain uses TRBV28 and TRBJ1-2; D is unresolved. The germline V gene has CDR1 MDHEN and CDR2 SYDVKM. Trimming shortened V by 4 bases and J by 0 bases, and 6 bases separated the two germline ends. The CDR3 consists of 13 residues.

The chain is built from TRBV5-1 and TRBJ1-6, with TRBD1 matching 7 bases. In germline, CDR1 is SGHRS, CDR2 YFSETQ. V trimming: 0 bases; J trimming: 11 bases; junction bases outside the gene matches: 14. The CDR3 loop spans 17 amino acids. In DNA, the CDR3 is TGCGCCAGCAGCTTGGCCTCAACAGGGGCCGGAAGGGCACCCCTCCACTTT. Protein sequence: CASSLASTGAGRAPLHF.

Points on this clonotype: This may be a read error, as it is one base from a much larger clone. The V call is TRBV2, the J call TRBJ1-5, with a possible D match to TRBD1 (5 bases). The CDR3 is 15 amino acids. V shed 6 bases and J shed 6 bases, with 18 bases lying between them. Germline CDR1 reads SNHLY; CDR2 reads FYNNEI. The CDR3 loop is CASSPDTPWGQPQHF. The CDR3 DNA is TGTGCCAGCAGCCCGGACACGCCTTGGGGTCAGCCCCAGCATTTT.

This clonotype was seen only a few times. Germline and junction disagree at one end, which may indicate a read error. The chain employs TRBV6-6 and TRBJ1-4; D call uncertain. Per germline, CDR1 MNHNY and CDR2 SVGAGI (reference sequence). This CDR3 is 14 amino acids long. In DNA form, the CDR3 reads TGTGCCAGCAGACCAGAGCGAACTATTGAAAAACTGTTTTTT. This sequence encodes CASRPERTIEKLFF.

Details on this clonotype: Since a much larger clone is just one base distant, this may be a read error. V gene TRBV4-2 combines with J gene TRBJ2-5; 10 bases align to TRBD2. This CDR3 spans 16 amino acids. The junction had 14 bases not matched to a gene; V was cut back by 4 bases and J by 9 bases. CDR1 is LGHNA, CDR2 YNFKEQ, per germline. The CDR3 spells CASSRTGTSVGEAQYF. CDR3 nucleotides: TGTGCCAGCAGCCGGACCGGGACTAGCGTGGGGGAGGCCCAGTACTTC.

This clonotype was observed a few times. An end of the junction does not agree with germline; a read error may underlie this. The gene calls are TRBV10-2 and TRBJ2-7; D is possibly TRBD1 (5 bases). The CDR3 contains 13 residues. The germline CDR1 and CDR2 sequences are WSHSY and SAAADI. The CDR3 sequence is CASRRGLSYERYF. In DNA, the CDR3 is TGCGCCAGCAGAAGGGGATTATCCTACGAGCGGTACTTC.

V usage is TRBV5-4 and J usage is TRBJ1-6; D is ambiguous. Germline V gene data show CDR1 as SGHNT and CDR2 as YYREEE (reference sequence). V was clipped by 0 bases and J by 5 bases, with 6 bases between them. This CDR3 is built from 14 residues. CDR3 sequence reads: CASSLGQNNSPLHF. The CDR3 nucleotides read TGTGCCAGCAGCTTGGGTCAGAATAATTCACCCCTCCACTTT.

With respect to this clonotype: It may be a read error: a sequence one base away is much more abundant. V gene TRBV27 combines with J gene TRBJ2-7; D possibly corresponds to TRBD1 (6 bases). The CDR3 totals 14 residues. Germline V lookup: CDR1 MNHEY, CDR2 SMNVEV (reference sequence). CDR3 DNA: TGTGCCAGCAGTTTACAGGGGAGAAGGTACGAGCAGCACTTC. Its protein product is CASSLQGRRYEQHF.

V is TRBV7-9 and J is TRBJ1-2, with TRBD1 identical over 10 bases. The germline V gene encodes CDR1 SEHNR and CDR2 FQNEAQ (reference sequence). CDR3 length equals 14 residues. The trim removed 2 bases at V and 4 bases at J, leaving 1 base unmatched. CDR3 loop: CASSLWTGGYGYTF. The CDR3 region has the DNA TGTGCCAGCAGCTTATGGACAGGGGGCTATGGCTACACCTTC. The whole variable domain, remainder taken from reference TRBV7-9 and TRBJ1-2, is DTGVSQNPRHKITKRGQNVTFRCDPISEHNRLYWYRQTLGQGPEFLTYFQNEAQLEKSRLLSDRFSAERPKGSFSTLEIQRTEQGDSAMYLCASSLWTGGYGYTFGSGTRLTVV.

Here the CDR3 reads CASGVESYEQYF. In nucleotides, the CDR3 is TGTGCCAGCGGTGTGGAGAGCTACGAGCAGTACTTC. The rearrangement links TRBV2 to TRBJ2-7, with unresolved D. With 8 bases removed from V and 3 bases from J, the gap between germline ends came to 11 bases. Germline CDR1 is SNHLY and CDR2 is FYNNEI. This CDR3 contains 12 residues.

The chain carries TRBV9 and TRBJ2-5; D unresolved. V shed 1 base and J shed 5 bases, with 12 bases lying between them. Per the germline V gene, CDR1 is SGDLS and CDR2 is YYNGEE. The CDR3 runs to 14 residues. The CDR3 protein is CASSVLDGSETQYF. As DNA, the CDR3 is TGTGCCAGCAGCGTATTGGACGGCTCGGAGACCCAGTACTTC.